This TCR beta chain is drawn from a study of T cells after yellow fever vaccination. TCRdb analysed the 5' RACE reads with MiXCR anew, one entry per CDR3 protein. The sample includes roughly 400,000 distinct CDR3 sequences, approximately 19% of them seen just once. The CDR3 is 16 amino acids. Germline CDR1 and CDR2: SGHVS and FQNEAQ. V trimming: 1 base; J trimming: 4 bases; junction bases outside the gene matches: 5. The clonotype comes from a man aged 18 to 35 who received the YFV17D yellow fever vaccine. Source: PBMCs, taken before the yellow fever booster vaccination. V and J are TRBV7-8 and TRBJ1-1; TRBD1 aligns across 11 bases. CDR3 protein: CASSLVHGTGGTEAFF. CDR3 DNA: TGTGCCAGCAGCTTAGTACATGGGACAGGGGGCACTGAAGCTTTCTTT. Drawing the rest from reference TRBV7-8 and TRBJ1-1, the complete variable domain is GAGVSQSPRYKVAKRGQDVALRCDPISGHVSLFWYQQALGQGPEFLTYFQNEAQLDKSGLPSDRFFAERPEGSVSTLKIQRTQQEDSAVYLCASSLVHGTGGTEAFFGQGTRLTVV.